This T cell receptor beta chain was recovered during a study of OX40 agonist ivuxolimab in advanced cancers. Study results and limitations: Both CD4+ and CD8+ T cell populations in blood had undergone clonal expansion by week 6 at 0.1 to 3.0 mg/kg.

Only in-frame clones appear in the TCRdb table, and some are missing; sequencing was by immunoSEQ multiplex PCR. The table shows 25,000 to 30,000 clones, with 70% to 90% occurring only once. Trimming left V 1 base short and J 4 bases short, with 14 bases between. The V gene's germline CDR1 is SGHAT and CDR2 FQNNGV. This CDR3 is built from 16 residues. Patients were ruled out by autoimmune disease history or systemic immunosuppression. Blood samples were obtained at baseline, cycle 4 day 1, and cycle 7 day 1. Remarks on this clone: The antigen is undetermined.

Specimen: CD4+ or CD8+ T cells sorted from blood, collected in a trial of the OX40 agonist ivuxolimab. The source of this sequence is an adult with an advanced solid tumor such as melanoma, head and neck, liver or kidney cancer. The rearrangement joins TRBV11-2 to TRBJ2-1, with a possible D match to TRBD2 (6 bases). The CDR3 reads CASSLGGLTPYNEQFF. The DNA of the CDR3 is TGTGCCAGCAGCTTAGGGGGACTCACACCTTACAATGAGCAGTTCTTC. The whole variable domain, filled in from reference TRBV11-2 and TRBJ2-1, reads EAGVAQSPRYKIIEKRQSVAFWCNPISGHATLYWYQQILGQGPKLLIQFQNNGVVDDSQLPKDRFSAERLKGVDSTLKIQPAKLEDSAVYLCASSLGGLTPYNEQFFGPGTRLTVL.